The rows below give T cell receptor beta chains drawn from one sample of a study of blood T cell repertoires in COVID-19. The protocol was immunoSEQ multiplex PCR, while the TCRdb copy is restricted to in-frame clones and leaves out a portion. The sample has about 150,000 clones; around 86% are singletons. What was sequenced was peripheral blood. These receptors were collected from a man older than 75 with acute or convalescent COVID-19. Each CDR3 is given with its conserved first and last residue. D genes are given only for firm matches. The size entry is marked missing in some rows and otherwise reads once, few, many or a size class.

NA	NA	TRBV4-1	TRBJ2-7	TGCGCCAGCAGCCAAGAACGGACAGCGGACTACGAGCAGTACTTC	CASSQERTADYEQYF
NA	NA	TRBV5-1	TRBJ1-2	TGCGCCAGCAGCTTGGATCAGCGTGATGGCTACACCTTC	CASSLDQRDGYTF
TRBD1	few	TRBV6-1	TRBJ1-2	TGTGCCAGCAGTGAGATTTGGGACAGCCGCTATGGCTACACCTTC	CASSEIWDSRYGYTF
NA	NA	TRBV3-1/TRBV3-2	TRBJ2-4	TGTGCCAGCAGCTCGGGACAAGAAAACATTCAGTACTTC	CASSSGQENIQYF
NA	NA	TRBV28	TRBJ2-7	TGTGCCAGCAGTGGGGGGGGGCGGAGTCCCGGAATTTACGAGCAGTACTTC	CASSGGGRSPGIYEQYF
TRBD2	NA	TRBV6-5	TRBJ2-7	TGTGCCAGCATGTCGGGGGGGGCTAGTGGCGAGCAGTACTTC	CASMSGGASGEQYF
NA	once	TRBV5-1	TRBJ2-7	TGCGCCAGCAGCGTCGGGACAACTAGCTACGAGCAGTACTTC	CASSVGTTSYEQYF
NA	NA	TRBV5-1	TRBJ1-1	TGCGCCAGCAGCCCGCGACAGAGGAACACTGAAGCTTTCTTT	CASSPRQRNTEAFF
TRBD2	NA	TRBV4-1	TRBJ2-7	TGCGCCAGCAGCCAAGTTGCGGGGGTAACCTACGAGCAGTACTTC	CASSQVAGVTYEQYF
TRBD1	NA	TRBV6-5	TRBJ1-2	TGTGCCAGCACCGGGACAGGGGGCTATGGCTACACCTTC	CASTGTGGYGYTF
NA	NA	TRBV5-6	TRBJ2-7	TGTGCCAGCAGCTTGTTCAACGAGCAGTACTTC	CASSLFNEQYF
TRBD1	NA	TRBV7-2	TRBJ2-7	TGTGCCAGCAGCTTATTGACAGGGGGCCCCTACGAGCAGTACTTC	CASSLLTGGPYEQYF
TRBD1	NA	TRBV7-9	TRBJ2-5	TGTGCCAGCAGCTTATCCGAGGGCAAAACAGGGGTTTCGCAAGAGACCCAGTACTTC	CASSLSEGKTGVSQETQYF
NA	NA	TRBV5-5	TRBJ2-3	TGTGCCAGCAGCTTGTTACAGGGAACAGATACGCAGTATTTT	CASSLLQGTDTQYF
NA	NA	TRBV29-1	TRBJ2-3	TGCAGCGGCGGAGGGGATACGCAGTATTTT	CSGGGDTQYF
TRBD1	once	TRBV18	TRBJ2-2	TGTGCCAGCTCACCAGCGGGACAGGGGGCAACTTCCGGGGAGCTGTTTTTT	CASSPAGQGATSGELFF
TRBD1	NA	TRBV5-1	TRBJ1-2	TGCGCCAGCAGCTTGGCAAGGGGGCTTGACTATGGCTACACCTTC	CASSLARGLDYGYTF
NA	few	TRBV25-1	TRBJ2-3	TGTGCCAGCAGTGCCTCGGTCGGGACTGGCACAGATACGCAGTATTTT	CASSASVGTGTDTQYF
TRBD1	NA	TRBV6-1	TRBJ2-7	TGTGCCAGCAGTGATACCGGGACAGGAAGCTCCTACGAGCAGTACTTC	CASSDTGTGSSYEQYF
NA	NA	TRBV7-6	TRBJ2-1	TGTGCCAGCAGCCCCCGGAGCGGATACTACAATGAGCAGTTCTTC	CASSPRSGYYNEQFF
NA	few	TRBV5-6	TRBJ1-2	TGTGCCAGCAGCCGGGGGTTGGCAAATACCGACTATGGCTACACCTTC	CASSRGLANTDYGYTF
NA	NA	TRBV5-1	TRBJ2-7	TGCGCCAGCAGCTTGGACCCGGACAACTACGAGCAGTACTTC	CASSLDPDNYEQYF
NA	NA	TRBV4-1	TRBJ1-4	TGCGCCAGCAGCCAAGTTCTCACAGGACGTAATGAAAAACTGTTTTTT	CASSQVLTGRNEKLFF
TRBD2	NA	TRBV7-9	TRBJ2-1	TGTGCCAGCATCAATTATGGGACTAGCGGGACCACTGAGCAGTTCTTC	CASINYGTSGTTEQFF
TRBD1	NA	TRBV28	TRBJ1-2	TGTGCCAGCAGTCCCGGACAGGGGCGAAATTATGGCTACACCTTC	CASSPGQGRNYGYTF
NA	NA	TRBV29-1	TRBJ2-5	TGCAGCGTTGACCCTCAGAACCAAGAGACCCAGTACTTC	CSVDPQNQETQYF
TRBD1	NA	TRBV5-8	TRBJ1-6	TGTGCCAGCAGGTTAGGACAGGGAGTCTCACCCCTCCACTTT	CASRLGQGVSPLHF
NA	NA	TRBV18	TRBJ2-5	TGTGCCAGCTCACCCGAGGGTGGGCAAGAGACCCAGTACTTC	CASSPEGGQETQYF
NA	NA	TRBV25-1	TRBJ1-2	TGTGCCAGCAGGGCGGGATACCCCCCCTATGGCTACACCTTC	CASRAGYPPYGYTF
NA	NA	TRBV24-1	TRBJ1-2	TGTGCCACCAGTGACCCTAACAGGGTAGATGGCTACACCTTC	CATSDPNRVDGYTF
NA	NA	TRBV7-2	TRBJ2-5	TGTGCCAGCAGCTTAAGTGCGGGTCTCCAAGAGACCCAGTACTTC	CASSLSAGLQETQYF
NA	once	TRBV24-1	TRBJ1-1	TGTGCCACCAGTGATTTTGCTGGGGCCGAAGCTTTCTTT	CATSDFAGAEAFF
NA	NA	TRBV25-1	TRBJ1-2	TGTGCCAGCAGTGAAAGAGCTAACTATGGCTACACCTTC	CASSERANYGYTF
NA	NA	TRBV27	TRBJ1-5	TGTGCCAGCGGAATATGGGGCCAGCCCCAGCATTTT	CASGIWGQPQHF
NA	NA	TRBV24-1	TRBJ1-1	TGTGCCACCAGTGATTCACAGGGTTCGAACACTGAAGCTTTCTTT	CATSDSQGSNTEAFF
NA	NA	TRBV5-1	TRBJ2-1	TGCGCCAGCAGCTTAGAGACGGGGAGAGTGAATGAGCAGTTCTTC	CASSLETGRVNEQFF
NA	NA	TRBV19	TRBJ1-6	TGTGCCAGTAGTATCTCTGGCGCGGGAGGCAATTCACCCCTCCACTTT	CASSISGAGGNSPLHF
NA	NA	TRBV10-3	TRBJ1-2	TGTGCCATCACCGAACAGAGAAACTATGGCTACACCTTC	CAITEQRNYGYTF
TRBD2	NA	TRBV18	TRBJ2-1	TGTGCCAGCTCAACGACTAGCGGGAGCCCGGGTGAGCAGTTCTTC	CASSTTSGSPGEQFF
NA	once	TRBV5-1	TRBJ2-2	TGCGCCAGCAGCTTGGTTACAGCGAACACCGGGGAGCTGTTTTTT	CASSLVTANTGELFF
NA	NA	TRBV7-9	TRBJ1-4	TGTGCCAGCAGCCCCCGGAGGACTAATGAAAAACTGTTTTTT	CASSPRRTNEKLFF
NA	NA	TRBV9	TRBJ1-3	TGTGCCAGCAGCCTCGACAGCGGGGGAAACACCATATATTTT	CASSLDSGGNTIYF
TRBD1	NA	TRBV6-2/TRBV6-3	TRBJ2-1	TGTGCCAGCAGCGACCAGGGGGCGGTCTACAATGAGCAGTTCTTC	CASSDQGAVYNEQFF
NA	NA	TRBV27	TRBJ2-3	TGTGCCAGCACCCCCCGGGTACAGGGCACAGATACGCAGTATTTT	CASTPRVQGTDTQYF
NA	NA	TRBV2	TRBJ2-7	TGTGCCAGCCAAGGGGCCTACGAGCAGTACTTC	CASQGAYEQYF
TRBD1	NA	TRBV19	TRBJ1-6	TGTGCCAGTAGTAACAAACCCGGGACAGGGGCAATCACATGGAATTCACCCCTCCACTTT	CASSNKPGTGAITWNSPLHF